This T cell receptor (beta chain) was documented in a study of Ad26.COV2.S vaccination and SARS-CoV-2 variants. Background on the study: Among those in the COV1001 Ad26.COV2.S trial arm was the donor. Regarding the study as a whole: Total T cell responses, in the TCR breadth and depth analyses, may have been underestimated.

The repertoire was sequenced with immunoSEQ multiplex PCR; TCRdb's copy has only in-frame clones and lacks some. The table has over 400,000 clones, 80% to 95% seen once. This CDR3 comprises 14 residues. CDR1 is SGHTA and CDR2 is FQGNSA in the germline V gene. The V gene lost 4 bases and the J gene lost 2 bases, with 12 bases spanning the gap. Treatment described: 15 to 20 received Ad26.COV2.S at low or high dose, single or two shots; roughly 5 received placebo; per-sample allocation not given. Day 63 following the first vaccine or placebo injection was when the samples were taken. This person who donated was an adult of 18-55 years in Boston. It was Wuhan-strain SARS-CoV-2 spike that the Ad26 vaccine vector expressed. As concerns this clone: The antigen is undetermined.

The chain joins TRBV7-2 to TRBJ2-7; D uncertain. This specimen consisted of peripheral blood, obtained in a trial of Ad26.COV2.S vaccine versus placebo. The source of this sequence is a person between 18 and 65 years old who received the Ad26.COV2.S COVID-19 vaccine or a placebo. CDR3 nucleotide sequence: TGTGCCAGCAGCTCAGGACGGTTAACCTACGAGCAGTACTTC. Protein product: CASSSGRLTYEQYF. Drawing the rest from reference TRBV7-2 and TRBJ2-7, the complete variable domain is GAGVSQSPSNKVTEKGKDVELRCDPISGHTALYWYRQSLGQGLEFLIYFQGNSAPDKSGLPSDRFSAERTGGSVSTLTIQRTQQEDSAVYLCASSSGRLTYEQYFGPGTRLTVT.